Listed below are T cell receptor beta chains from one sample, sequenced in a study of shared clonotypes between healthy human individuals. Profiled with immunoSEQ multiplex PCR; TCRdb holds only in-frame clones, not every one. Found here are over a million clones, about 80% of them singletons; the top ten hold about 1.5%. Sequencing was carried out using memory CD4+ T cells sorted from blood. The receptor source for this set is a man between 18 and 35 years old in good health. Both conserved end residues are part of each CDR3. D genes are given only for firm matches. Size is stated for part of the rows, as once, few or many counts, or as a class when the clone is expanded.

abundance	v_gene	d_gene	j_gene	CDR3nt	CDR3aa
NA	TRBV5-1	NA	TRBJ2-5	TGCGCCAGCAGCTCAAAGGGGACTCAGGGGGAGACCCAGTACTTC	CASSSKGTQGETQYF
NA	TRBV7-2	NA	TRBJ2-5	TGTGCCAGCAGCCCGTCCCCGGGGGCAGGGGAGACCCAGTACTTC	CASSPSPGAGETQYF
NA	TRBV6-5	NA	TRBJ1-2	TGTGCCAGCAGTGCGTATGGGGGCTATGGCTACACCTTC	CASSAYGGYGYTF
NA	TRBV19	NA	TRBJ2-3	TGTGCCAGTAGTATTGGGAGCAGCACAGATACGCAGTATTTT	CASSIGSSTDTQYF
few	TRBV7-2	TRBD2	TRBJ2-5	TGTGCCAGCACCGGAAGCGGGGGGCCGGTGGAGACCCAGTACTTC	CASTGSGGPVETQYF
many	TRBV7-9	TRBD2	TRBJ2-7	TGTGCCAGCAGCTTAACGGCTAGCGGGGGGATCTACGAGCAGTACTTC	CASSLTASGGIYEQYF
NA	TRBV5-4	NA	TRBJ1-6	TGTGCCAGCAGCCTTAGCGGGGGAGGTAGGAATTCACCCCTCCACTTT	CASSLSGGGRNSPLHF
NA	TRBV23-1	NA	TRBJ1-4	TGCGCCAGCCCTCGACCAGGGGATGAAAAACTGTTTTTT	CASPRPGDEKLFF
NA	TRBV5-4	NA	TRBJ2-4	TGTGCCAGCAGCGGCACAGATGAACACATTCAGTACTTC	CASSGTDEHIQYF
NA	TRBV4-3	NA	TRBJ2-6	TGCGCCAGCAGCCAAGATAGGAAGGCAGGGCTGGCTGGGGCCAACGTCCTGACTTTC	CASSQDRKAGLAGANVLTF
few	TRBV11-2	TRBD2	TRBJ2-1	TGTGCCAGCAGCTTCGGGACTAGCGGAGACAATGAGCAGTTCTTC	CASSFGTSGDNEQFF
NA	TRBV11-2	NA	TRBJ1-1	TGTGCCAGCAGCTTAGAGAACACTGAAGCTTTCTTT	CASSLENTEAFF
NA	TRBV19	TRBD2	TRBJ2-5	TGTGCCAGTAGTCTGACTAGCGGGAGTAGGAAGACCCAGTACTTC	CASSLTSGSRKTQYF
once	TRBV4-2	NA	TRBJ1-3	TGTGCCAGCGAAAATGGCCGAAACACCATATATTTT	CASENGRNTIYF
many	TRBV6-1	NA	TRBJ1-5	TGTGCCAGCAGTGAGACAGGCCATTCCAATCAGCCCCAGCATTTT	CASSETGHSNQPQHF